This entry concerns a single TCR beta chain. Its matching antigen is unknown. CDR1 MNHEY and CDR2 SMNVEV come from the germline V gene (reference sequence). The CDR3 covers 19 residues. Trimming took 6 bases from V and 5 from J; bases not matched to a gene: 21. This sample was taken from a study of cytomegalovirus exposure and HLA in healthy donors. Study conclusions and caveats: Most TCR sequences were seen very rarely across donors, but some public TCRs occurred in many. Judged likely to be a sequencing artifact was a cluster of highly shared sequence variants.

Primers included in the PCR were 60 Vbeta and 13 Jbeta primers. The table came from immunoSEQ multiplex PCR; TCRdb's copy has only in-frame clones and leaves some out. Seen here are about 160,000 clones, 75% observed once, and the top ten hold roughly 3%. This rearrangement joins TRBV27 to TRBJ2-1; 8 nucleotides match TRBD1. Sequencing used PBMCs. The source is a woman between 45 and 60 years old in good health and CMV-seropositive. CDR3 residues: CASRPTRTGFVRGHNEQFF. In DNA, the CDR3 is TGTGCCAGCAGGCCGACGCGGACAGGGTTTGTAAGAGGGCACAATGAGCAGTTCTTC.